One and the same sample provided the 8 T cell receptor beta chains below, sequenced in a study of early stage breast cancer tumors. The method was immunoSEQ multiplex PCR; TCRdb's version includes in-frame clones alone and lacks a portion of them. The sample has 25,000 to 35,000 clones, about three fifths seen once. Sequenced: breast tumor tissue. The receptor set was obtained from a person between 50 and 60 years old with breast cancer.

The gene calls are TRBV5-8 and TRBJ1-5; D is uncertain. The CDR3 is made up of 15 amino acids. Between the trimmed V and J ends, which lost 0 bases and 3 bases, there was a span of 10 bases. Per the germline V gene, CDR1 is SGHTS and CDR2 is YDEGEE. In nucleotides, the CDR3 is TGTGCCAGCAGCTTGGGGGCCAGCTACAATCAGCCCCAGCATTTT. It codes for CASSLGASYNQPQHF.

The CDR3: CASSPFVAGVTEQYF. The CDR3 region has the DNA TGTGCCAGCAGCCCCTTCGTGGCGGGAGTGACCGAGCAGTACTTC. V is TRBV7-2 and J is TRBJ2-7; 7 bases are a match to TRBD2. Germline V gene lookup returns CDR1 SGHTA and CDR2 FQGNSA. CDR3 length equals 15 residues. V was pared by 5 bases and J by 6 bases, with 13 bases of the junction left unmatched.

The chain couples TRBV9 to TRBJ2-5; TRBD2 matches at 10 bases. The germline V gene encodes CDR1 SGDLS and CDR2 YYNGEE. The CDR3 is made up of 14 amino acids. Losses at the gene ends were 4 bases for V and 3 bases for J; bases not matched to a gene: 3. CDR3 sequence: CASSITSGKETQYF. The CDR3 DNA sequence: TGTGCCAGCAGCATAACTAGCGGGAAAGAGACCCAGTACTTC.

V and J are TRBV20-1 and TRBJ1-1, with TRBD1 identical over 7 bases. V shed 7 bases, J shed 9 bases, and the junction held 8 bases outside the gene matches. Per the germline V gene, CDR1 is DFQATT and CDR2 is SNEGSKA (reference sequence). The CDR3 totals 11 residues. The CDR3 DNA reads TGCAGTGTAATGAACAGGGGAAAAGCTTTCTTT. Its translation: CSVMNRGKAFF.

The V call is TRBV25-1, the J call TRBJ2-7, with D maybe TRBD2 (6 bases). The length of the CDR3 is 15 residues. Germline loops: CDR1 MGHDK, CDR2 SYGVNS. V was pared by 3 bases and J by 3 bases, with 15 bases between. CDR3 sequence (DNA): TGTGCCAGCAGTGACCCTAGCGCGAAACTCTACGAGCAGTACTTC. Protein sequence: CASSDPSAKLYEQYF.

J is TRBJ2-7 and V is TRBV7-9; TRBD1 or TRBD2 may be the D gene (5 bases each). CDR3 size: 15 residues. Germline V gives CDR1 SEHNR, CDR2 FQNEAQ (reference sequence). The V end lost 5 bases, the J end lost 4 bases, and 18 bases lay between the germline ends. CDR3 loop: CASSRLGTEEYEQYF. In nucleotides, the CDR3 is TGTGCCAGCAGCCGATTGGGGACGGAGGAGTACGAGCAGTACTTC.

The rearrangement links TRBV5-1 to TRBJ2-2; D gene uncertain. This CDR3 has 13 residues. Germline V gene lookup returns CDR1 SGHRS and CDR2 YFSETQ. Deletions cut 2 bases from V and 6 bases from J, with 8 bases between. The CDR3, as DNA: TGCGCCAGCAGCTTATCCGATTCCGGGGAGCTGTTTTTT. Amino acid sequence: CASSLSDSGELFF.

The CDR3 loop is CSVGKGLAGNTVNEQFF. The CDR3 DNA is TGCAGCGTTGGAAAGGGACTAGCGGGAAATACAGTAAATGAGCAGTTCTTC. The chain links TRBV29-1 to TRBJ2-1; 13 positions match TRBD2. CDR3 length: 17 residues. Trimming at V came to 4 bases and at J to 7 bases, leaving 13 bases not matched to a gene. Per the germline V gene, CDR1 is SQVTM and CDR2 is ANQGSEA.